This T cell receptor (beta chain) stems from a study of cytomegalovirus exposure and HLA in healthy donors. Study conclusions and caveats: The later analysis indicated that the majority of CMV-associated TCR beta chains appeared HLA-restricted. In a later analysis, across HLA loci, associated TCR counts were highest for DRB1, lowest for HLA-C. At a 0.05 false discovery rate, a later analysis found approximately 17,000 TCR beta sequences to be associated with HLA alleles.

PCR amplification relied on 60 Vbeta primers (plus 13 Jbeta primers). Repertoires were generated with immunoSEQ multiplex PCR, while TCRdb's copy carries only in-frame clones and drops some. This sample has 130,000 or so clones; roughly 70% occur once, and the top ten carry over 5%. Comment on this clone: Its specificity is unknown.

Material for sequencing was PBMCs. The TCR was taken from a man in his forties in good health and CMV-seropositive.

The chain's CDR3 is CASSLQGGTGNTIYF. The DNA for the CDR3 is TGTGCCAGCAGTCTCCAAGGGGGAACTGGAAACACCATATATTTT. The chain carries TRBV27 and TRBJ1-3; a possible D gene is TRBD1 (6 bases). Trimming pared 5 bases from V and 2 bases from J, leaving 13 bases between. Germline assignment: CDR1 MNHEY and CDR2 SMNVEV (reference sequence). This CDR3 is built from 15 residues.